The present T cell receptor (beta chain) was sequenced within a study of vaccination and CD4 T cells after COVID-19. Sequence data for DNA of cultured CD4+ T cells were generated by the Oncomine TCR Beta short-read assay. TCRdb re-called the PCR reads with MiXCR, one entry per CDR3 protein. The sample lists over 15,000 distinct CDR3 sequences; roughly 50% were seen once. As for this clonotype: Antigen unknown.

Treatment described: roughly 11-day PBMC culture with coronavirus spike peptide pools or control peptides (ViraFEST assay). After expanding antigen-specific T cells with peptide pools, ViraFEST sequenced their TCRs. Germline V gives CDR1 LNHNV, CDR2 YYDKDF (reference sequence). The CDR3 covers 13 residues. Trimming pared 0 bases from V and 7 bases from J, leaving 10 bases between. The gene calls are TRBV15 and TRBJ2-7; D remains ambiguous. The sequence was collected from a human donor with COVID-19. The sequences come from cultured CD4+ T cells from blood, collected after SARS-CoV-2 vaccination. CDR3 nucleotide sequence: TGTGCCACCAGCAGAGATCGGGTGGGGGAGCAGTACTTC. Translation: CATSRDRVGEQYF. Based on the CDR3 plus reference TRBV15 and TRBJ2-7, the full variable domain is DAMVIQNPRYQVTQFGKPVTLSCSQTLNHNVMYWYQQKSSQAPKLLFHYYDKDFNNEADTPDNFQSRRPNTSFCFLDIRSPGLGDTAMYLCATSRDRVGEQYFGPGTRLTVT.